A single sample is the source of the 6 T cell receptor beta chains below, sequenced in a study of T cell changes during pregnancy in multiple sclerosis. Repertoires were generated with immunoSEQ multiplex PCR, while TCRdb's copy carries only in-frame clones and drops some. This sample has roughly 100,000 clones, with around 91% found just once. Sequenced material: peripheral blood, taken after pregnancy. Receptors originate from a female donor in good health, enrolled as a control in a pregnancy study.

This chain uses TRBV5-1 with TRBJ1-6; D unclear. The CDR3 has 16 residues. CDR1 SGHRS and CDR2 YFSETQ come from the germline V gene. V was trimmed by 4 bases and J by 0 bases, leaving 11 bases between them. The DNA for the CDR3 is TGCGCCAGCAGCCCGCTAGGGAGCTCCTATAATTCACCCCTCCACTTT. Its translation: CASSPLGSSYNSPLHF.

This clone was seen a single time. The chain joins TRBV7-2 to TRBJ2-2; possible D gene TRBD2, 5 bases. CDR1 is SGHTA, CDR2 FQGNSA, per germline. V was clipped by 7 bases and J by 3 bases, with 18 bases between them. The CDR3 covers 16 residues. CDR3 sequence (DNA): TGTGCCAGCACCCTTAGATGGGGAGTGGACACCGGGGAGCTGTTTTTT. It translates to CASTLRWGVDTGELFF.

This clone has just one count. This chain joins TRBV6-5 and TRBJ1-1; D is unresolved. The CDR3 length is 12 residues. Trimming took off 2 bases at V and 7 bases at J, with 8 bases between the two ends. Germline V gene lookup returns CDR1 MNHEY and CDR2 SVGAGI. The CDR3 is CASSYISGEAFF. In DNA form, the CDR3 reads TGTGCCAGCAGTTACATAAGCGGTGAAGCTTTCTTT.

The J gene is TRBJ1-6, the V gene TRBV5-6; a weak D match, TRBD1 (5 bases). The CDR3 spans 15 residues. Germline V gene data show CDR1 as SGHDT and CDR2 as YYEEEE. With 1 base removed from V and 7 bases from J, the gap between germline ends came to 12 bases. The CDR3 sequence: CASSLYQGRNSPLHF. CDR3 nucleotide sequence: TGTGCCAGCAGCTTGTATCAGGGTAGGAATTCACCCCTCCACTTT.

V is TRBV7-2 and J is TRBJ1-1, with D hard to call. Germline V gives CDR1 SGHTA, CDR2 FQGNSA. This CDR3 comprises 16 residues. V was trimmed by 4 bases and J by 0 bases, leaving 15 bases between them. The CDR3 spells CASSYRFGGLNTEAFF. For the CDR3, the DNA is TGTGCCAGCAGCTACCGTTTCGGAGGGTTGAACACTGAAGCTTTCTTT.

The J gene is TRBJ2-3, the V gene TRBV2; 8 nucleotides match TRBD2. CDR1 is SNHLY and CDR2 is FYNNEI in the germline V gene. The CDR3 consists of 14 residues. The V segment lost 6 bases and the J segment 6 bases; nucleotides outside the gene matches: 8. The CDR3 DNA follows: TGTGCCAGCAGAACGGGACTAGGAGGCGATACGCAGTATTTT. It codes for CASRTGLGGDTQYF.